One sample yielded the 30 T cell receptor beta chains listed below, sequenced in a study of neurological immune-mediated disorders (dated by TCRdb to between 2019 and 2020). To prepare the library, 5' RACE was applied. The instrument was an Illumina HiSeq 2500. Through fastp at Q25 and MiXCR, TCRdb rebuilt clones from the public reads, retaining in-frame beta chains. Rows with a matching CDR3 protein are joined into one entry that keeps the most common DNA and genes. This sample is represented by about 21,000 distinct CDR3 sequences; 15% of them were singletons. The leading ten clones occupy about 15% of the sample. The source material was PBMCs. Every receptor here comes from a female donor with HTLV-1-associated myelopathy (HAM/TSP).

This clonotype appeared many times. CDR3 sequence: CASSLGGSLQETQYF. The CDR3 DNA reads as TGCGCCAGCAGCTTGGGGGGGTCTTTACAAGAGACCCAGTACTTC. The V and J genes are TRBV5-1 and TRBJ2-5; the D gene could be TRBD1 or TRBD2 (5 bases each). CDR1 SGHRS and CDR2 YFSETQ come from the germline V gene. The V end lost 0 bases, the J end lost 2 bases, and 11 bases lay between the germline ends. The CDR3 length is 15 residues.

This clonotype was seen ten or more times. The chain joins TRBV20-1 to TRBJ2-3; 9 positions match TRBD2. This CDR3 comprises 16 residues. V lost 3 bases to trimming and J lost 3 bases; unmatched junction nucleotides: 10. Germline CDR1 DFQATT, CDR2 SNEGSKA (reference sequence). CDR3 in DNA: TGCAGTGCTAGCCGCGGTAGCGGGAGACTAACAGATACGCAGTATTTT. Its translation: CSASRGSGRLTDTQYF.

This clonotype is labeled medium-sized. This chain links TRBV6-6 with TRBJ2-5; D is possibly TRBD1 (6 bases). The V end was cut by 6 bases, the J end by 0 bases, with 11 bases between. The CDR3 loop spans 14 amino acids. Germline CDR1 and CDR2: MNHNY and SVGAGI (reference sequence). The CDR3 reads CASSRGQYQETQYF. DNA of the CDR3: TGTGCCAGCAGCCGCGGACAGTACCAAGAGACCCAGTACTTC.

In this sample, this clonotype turned up many times. V is TRBV20-1 and J is TRBJ1-5; 9 nucleotides agree with TRBD1. Germline trimming cut 5 bases from V and 0 bases from J; bases unmatched to any gene: 5. CDR1 is DFQATT, CDR2 SNEGSKA, per germline (reference sequence). This CDR3 has 15 residues. The CDR3 DNA reads as TGCAGTGCTCCACAGACAGGGGGTAGCAATCAGCCCCAGCATTTT. This codes for CSAPQTGGSNQPQHF.

This clonotype was observed many times. J is TRBJ2-1 and V is TRBV20-1; D may be TRBD1 (5 bases). V was pared by 1 base and J by 0 bases, with 10 bases between. The CDR3 runs to 15 residues. Germline V lookup: CDR1 DFQATT, CDR2 SNEGSKA (reference sequence). In DNA form, the CDR3 reads TGCAGTGCTAGAGCAGGGCGGAGCTCCTACAATGAGCAGTTCTTC. It codes for CSARAGRSSYNEQFF.

The sample holds many counts of this clonotype. This chain uses TRBV7-3 with TRBJ2-1; TRBD2 aligns across 11 bases. This CDR3 spans 19 amino acids. Germline loops: CDR1 SGHTA, CDR2 FQGTGA. V lost 2 bases and J lost 0; bases outside the gene matches: 9. The DNA of the CDR3 is TGTGCCAGCAGCTTACTCTCTAGCGGGGGGACGAGCTCCTACAATGAGCAGTTCTTC. Its protein is CASSLLSSGGTSSYNEQFF.

This clonotype has at least ten counts. The CDR3 sequence: CASSVQIPLRGGLAGVPITDTQYF. CDR3 in DNA: TGTGCCAGCAGCGTGCAAATCCCCCTTCGCGGCGGACTAGCGGGAGTCCCTATCACAGATACGCAGTATTTT. The genes are TRBV21-1 and TRBJ2-3; the DNA was not compared with TRBD2, the D call given in the table. TRBV21-1 is labeled a pseudogene. The CDR3 consists of 24 residues.

This clonotype was found many times. CDR3 coding DNA: TGTGCCAGCAGCTTAGCGGGGGCGTACACAGATACGCAGTATTTT. It translates to CASSLAGAYTDTQYF. The rearrangement joins TRBV7-2 to TRBJ2-3; D is possibly TRBD1 (6 bases). V was trimmed by 0 bases and J by 2 bases, leaving 9 bases between them. CDR3 length equals 15 residues. CDR1 is SGHTA, CDR2 FQGNSA, per germline.

This clonotype has at least ten counts. The chain is built from TRBV7-9 and TRBJ2-1; 8 bases align to TRBD1. Germline CDR1 reads SEHNR; CDR2 reads FQNEAQ (reference sequence). The J segment lost 7 bases and the V segment lost 8 bases, leaving 7 bases of the junction unmatched. The CDR3 loop spans 13 amino acids. The CDR3 DNA reads as TGTGCCAGCCGGACAGGGTTTGCGAATGAGCAGTTCTTC. This gives the protein CASRTGFANEQFF.

This clonotype was observed a few times. This chain uses TRBV29-1 with TRBJ2-3, with 10 bases matching TRBD1. The V gene's germline CDR1 is SQVTM and CDR2 ANQGSEA. The CDR3 runs to 14 residues. Germline trimming cut 3 bases from V and 4 bases from J; bases unmatched to any gene: 4. The CDR3 region has the DNA TGCAGCGTTGAGGGACAGGGGAGGCCAGATACGCAGTATTTT. It translates to CSVEGQGRPDTQYF.

This clonotype was seen ten or more times. The V and J genes are TRBV3-1 and TRBJ1-6; TRBD1 aligns across 8 bases. V gave up 5 bases and J gave up 5 bases; unmatched junction bases: 8. The CDR3 contains 16 residues. Germline V lookup: CDR1 LGHDT, CDR2 YNNKEL (reference sequence). CDR3 DNA: TGTGCCAGCAGCACAAGAGACAGGGGTAATAATTCACCCCTCCACTTT. Translated, it gives CASSTRDRGNNSPLHF.

This clonotype occurred many times. V is TRBV29-1 and J is TRBJ1-1; D might be TRBD1 (6 bases). The CDR3 spans 11 residues. The germline CDR1 and CDR2 sequences are SQVTM and ANQGSEA. Here the CDR3 reads CTGGQNTEAFF. As DNA, the CDR3 is TGCACCGGGGGCCAGAACACTGAAGCTTTCTTT.

This clonotype was seen ten or more times. This chain links TRBV7-2 with TRBJ1-6; no definite D call. Germline V gene data show CDR1 as SGHTA and CDR2 as FQGNSA. This CDR3 has 14 amino acids. Trimming cost V 2 bases and J 7 bases, with 9 bases left between them. The CDR3 bases are TGTGCCAGCAGCTTATTGGGGTACAATTCACCCCTCCACTTT. This encodes CASSLLGYNSPLHF.

The sample holds many counts of this clonotype. The J gene is TRBJ1-1, the V gene TRBV20-1; D gene uncertain. Germline V lookup: CDR1 DFQATT, CDR2 SNEGSKA (reference sequence). This CDR3 has 12 residues. The germline V and J ends were trimmed by 0 bases and 4 bases, with 6 bases remaining between them. The CDR3 protein is CSARDWGTEAFF. The CDR3 DNA reads TGCAGTGCTAGAGATTGGGGCACTGAAGCTTTCTTT.

CDR3 region: CASSFGRGGLTDTQYF. DNA of the CDR3: TGTGCCAGCAGCTTTGGACGTGGGGGACTCACAGATACGCAGTATTTT. The chain couples TRBV5-6 to TRBJ2-3; a weak D match, TRBD2 (6 bases). Per the germline V gene, CDR1 is SGHDT and CDR2 is YYEEEE. The CDR3 spans 16 residues. Trimming cost V 2 bases and J 2 bases, with 15 bases left between them.

This clonotype was seen repeatedly, ten times or more. This chain uses TRBV30 with TRBJ2-7; 12 bases are shared with TRBD2. Germline lookup yields CDR1 GTSNPN and CDR2 SVGIG (reference sequence). The CDR3 runs 16 residues. J lost 5 bases, V lost 3 bases, and 11 bases had no gene match. The CDR3: CAWSITRLAGGNEQYF. CDR3 DNA: TGTGCCTGGAGCATAACCCGTCTAGCGGGGGGGAACGAGCAGTACTTC.

This clonotype occurred a few times. This chain connects TRBV19 to TRBJ2-3; the match to TRBD1 covers 8 bases. Germline CDR1 reads LNHDA; CDR2 reads SQIVND (reference sequence). The CDR3 spans 15 residues. J was trimmed by 2 bases and V by 5 bases; bases with no gene match: 6. The CDR3 loop is CASSGRDRFTDTQYF. CDR3 nucleotides: TGTGCCAGTAGTGGCCGGGACAGGTTCACAGATACGCAGTATTTT. Combining the CDR3 with reference TRBV19 and TRBJ2-3 gives the whole variable domain DGGITQSPKYLFRKEGQNVTLSCEQNLNHDAMYWYRQDPGQGLRLIYYSQIVNDFQKGDIAEGYSVSREKKESFPLTVTSAQKNPTAFYLCASSGRDRFTDTQYFGPGTRLTVL.

The V gene is TRBV14, the J gene TRBJ1-5; D gene uncertain. Trimming shortened V by 0 bases and J by 7 bases, and 7 bases separated the two germline ends. Germline values: CDR1 SGHDN, CDR2 FVKESK. CDR3 length: 13 amino acids. The CDR3 reads CASSQDMAQPQHF. The CDR3 DNA follows: TGTGCCAGCAGCCAAGATATGGCGCAGCCCCAGCATTTT.

This clonotype is labeled medium-sized. The gene calls are TRBV4-3 and TRBJ2-1; 15 positions match TRBD2. CDR3 size: 17 residues. Germline V gene sequence: CDR1 LGHNA, CDR2 YSLEER. The V gene end was trimmed by 4 bases and the J gene end by 9 bases; junction bases not matched to a gene: 10. The CDR3 DNA reads TGCGCCAGCAGCCCCCGGACTAGCGGGGGGGTCTTCCCTGAGCAGTTCTTC. Amino acids: CASSPRTSGGVFPEQFF.

This clonotype has at least ten counts. V usage is TRBV10-2 and J usage is TRBJ2-1; D tentatively reads TRBD1 or TRBD2 (5 bases each). Trimming took off 6 bases at V and 8 bases at J, with 20 bases between the two ends. Looked up from germline, CDR1 is WSHSY and CDR2 is SAAADI. CDR3 length: 15 amino acids. CDR3 nucleotide sequence: TGCGCCAGCAGGTGGGGCCGGGATTGGAGCTATGAGCAGTTCTTC. Its protein is CASRWGRDWSYEQFF.

This clonotype was seen many times. This sequence joins TRBV6-2 or TRBV6-3 and TRBJ2-7; a weak D match, TRBD1 (6 bases). The ends were cut back, 6 bases at V and 1 base at J, with 13 bases in the middle. This CDR3 contains 14 residues. Per germline, CDR1 MNHEY and CDR2 SVGEGT. The CDR3 reads CASSLDRISYEQYF. The CDR3 DNA reads as TGTGCCAGCAGCCTCGACAGGATTTCCTACGAGCAGTACTTC.

This clonotype has a count of ten or more. The V and J genes are TRBV20-1 and TRBJ2-2; D is tentatively TRBD1 or TRBD2 (5 bases each). The germline gives CDR1 DFQATT, CDR2 SNEGSKA (reference sequence). Trimming took off 0 bases at V and 3 bases at J, with 11 bases between the two ends. This CDR3 region has 15 residues. CDR3 loop: CSARDQEGHTGELFF. CDR3 sequence (DNA): TGCAGTGCTAGAGATCAAGAGGGGCACACCGGGGAGCTGTTTTTT.

This clonotype was detected many times. This chain uses TRBV24-1 with TRBJ2-2, with TRBD2 as a possible D gene (5 bases). Trimming left V 4 bases short and J 6 bases short, with 14 bases between. Germline V gives CDR1 KGHDR, CDR2 SFDVKD. CDR3 length: 15 amino acids. The CDR3 bases are TGTGCCACCAGTGAAAATTCAAAGGAGGCCGGGGAGCTGTTTTTT. Amino acids: CATSENSKEAGELFF.

This clonotype was counted ten times or more. The genes are TRBV11-2 and TRBJ1-1; D perhaps matches TRBD1 (5 bases). The V gene's germline CDR1 is SGHAT and CDR2 FQNNGV. CDR3 length equals 13 residues. The V gene lost 3 bases and the J gene lost 5 bases, with 10 bases spanning the gap. CDR3 bases: TGTGCCAGCAGCTTTGGGGCCCGAACTGAAGCTTTCTTT. The encoded protein is CASSFGARTEAFF.

This clonotype has ten or more counts. V and J are TRBV10-3 and TRBJ2-2; 7 bases map to TRBD2. Germline assignment: CDR1 ENHRY and CDR2 SYGVKD. Losses at the gene ends were 8 bases for V and 4 bases for J; bases not matched to a gene: 1. This CDR3 has 12 residues. In DNA form, the CDR3 reads TGTGCCATCGGCGGGGGCACCGGGGAGCTGTTTTTT. Amino acids: CAIGGGTGELFF.

This clonotype appeared many times. The V call is TRBV7-9, the J call TRBJ2-1, with 10 positions matching TRBD2. Germline CDR1 reads SEHNR; CDR2 reads FQNEAQ (reference sequence). V lost 6 bases and J lost 6; bases outside the gene matches: 5. The CDR3 spans 14 residues. This CDR3 reads CASSIAGGINEQFF. The CDR3 DNA reads as TGTGCCAGCAGTATAGCGGGAGGAATCAATGAGCAGTTCTTC.

This clonotype was found many times. The chain joins TRBV5-1 to TRBJ2-1, with 9 bases that match TRBD2. The germline CDR1 and CDR2 sequences are SGHRS and YFSETQ. The CDR3 covers 14 residues. V lost 2 bases, J lost 4 bases, and 1 base stayed unmatched. The CDR3 spells CASSFAGGYNEQFF. The CDR3 bases are TGCGCCAGCAGCTTTGCGGGGGGGTACAATGAGCAGTTCTTC.

This clonotype was seen more than once but under ten times. The chain links TRBV29-1 to TRBJ1-2; D gene uncertain. The CDR3 has 14 residues. Germline lookup yields CDR1 SQVTM and CDR2 ANQGSEA. The ends were cut back, 2 bases at V and 2 bases at J, with 12 bases in the middle. Here the CDR3 reads CSVEYPLTNYGYTF. CDR3 nucleotide sequence: TGCAGCGTTGAATACCCCCTTACGAACTATGGCTACACCTTC.

This clonotype was seen repeatedly, ten times or more. V gene TRBV5-5 combines with J gene TRBJ2-3, with D hard to call. Germline V gene sequence: CDR1 SGHKS, CDR2 YYEKEE (reference sequence). This CDR3 contains 14 residues. V was pared by 2 bases and J by 6 bases, with 13 bases between. In nucleotides, the CDR3 is TGTGCCAGCAGCTTTGATGCTGTCAAGGATACGCAGTATTTT. Translated: CASSFDAVKDTQYF.

Ten or more counts support this clonotype. The chain links TRBV2 to TRBJ1-2, with 8 bases identical to TRBD1. This CDR3 has 14 amino acids. Germline trimming cut 6 bases from V and 3 bases from J; bases unmatched to any gene: 6. Germline CDR1 SNHLY, CDR2 FYNNEI. CDR3 amino acids: CASSGQGADYGYTF. The CDR3, as DNA: TGTGCCAGCAGCGGACAGGGAGCTGACTATGGCTACACCTTC.